The 19 T cell receptor beta chains given below trace back to one sample, sequenced in a study of cytotoxic CD8 clonotypes in ibrutinib-treated CLL. Only in-frame clones appear in the TCRdb table, and some are missing; sequencing was by immunoSEQ multiplex PCR. The sample includes 40,000 to 55,000 clones, roughly 85% of them seen just once. Sequencing used PBMCs, obtained after 24 months of ibrutinib treatment. The receptors were sampled from a human donor with chronic lymphocytic leukemia.

This clone was detected only a few times. The chain links TRBV28 to TRBJ1-2, with a tentative D call TRBD1 (6 bases). Trimming took off 4 bases at V and 5 bases at J, with 11 bases between the two ends. The CDR3 is made up of 13 amino acids. The germline V gene has CDR1 MDHEN and CDR2 SYDVKM. The CDR3 sequence: CASSSGTRYGYTF. The CDR3 coding sequence is TGTGCCAGCAGTTCCGGGACAAGGTATGGCTACACCTTC.

CDR3 nucleotide sequence: TGTGCCTGGAATAGGGCCAGCACAGATACGCAGTATTTT. Protein: CAWNRASTDTQYF. V is TRBV30 and J is TRBJ2-3; D not certain. V lost 4 bases and J lost 0, with 8 bases in between. This CDR3 region has 13 residues. Germline V gene data show CDR1 as GTSNPN and CDR2 as SVGIG (reference sequence). Based on the CDR3 plus reference TRBV30 and TRBJ2-3, the full variable domain is SQTIHQWPATLVQPVGSPLSLECTVEGTSNPNLYWYRQAAGRGLQLLFYSVGIGQISSEVPQNLSASRPQDRQFILSSKKLLLSDSGFYLCAWNRASTDTQYFGPGTRLTVL.

The chain has TRBV5-1 and TRBJ2-7; D ambiguous. There are 13 residues in the CDR3. Germline CDR1 reads SGHRS; CDR2 reads YFSETQ. The germline V and J ends were trimmed by 4 bases and 3 bases, with 11 bases remaining between them. Written as DNA, the CDR3 is TGCGCCAGCAGCCTTCTGGAGAACTACGAGCAGTACTTC. It yields the protein CASSLLENYEQYF.

This clone was seen once. V is TRBV11-2 and J is TRBJ2-3; 10 bases line up with TRBD1. The CDR3 covers 18 residues. Per germline, CDR1 SGHAT and CDR2 FQNNGV. V was pared by 6 bases and J by 2 bases, with 14 bases of the junction left unmatched. The CDR3 DNA sequence: TGTGCCAGCAGGCGTCCGGGACAGGGGAGGAGGGCCACAGATACGCAGTATTTT. Protein sequence: CASRRPGQGRRATDTQYF.

This clone was counted between two and nine times. The chain carries TRBV5-1 and TRBJ1-1; 7 positions match TRBD1. The J segment lost 0 bases and the V segment lost 4 bases, leaving 6 bases of the junction unmatched. Germline V gene data show CDR1 as SGHRS and CDR2 as YFSETQ. This CDR3 comprises 15 residues. The CDR3 spells CASSRTGTVNTEAFF. As DNA, the CDR3 is TGCGCCAGCAGCAGGACCGGGACAGTGAACACTGAAGCTTTCTTT.

The J gene is TRBJ2-3, the V gene TRBV7-2; D uncertain. With 8 bases removed from V and 0 bases from J, the gap between germline ends came to 12 bases. The germline V gene has CDR1 SGHTA and CDR2 FQGNSA. The CDR3 covers 14 residues. This CDR3 reads CASGGRPSTDTQYF. The CDR3 nucleotides are TGTGCCAGCGGCGGACGGCCTAGCACAGATACGCAGTATTTT.

The chain links TRBV7-2 to TRBJ2-2; TRBD2 agrees at 11 bases. This CDR3 spans 16 amino acids. In germline, CDR1 is SGHTA, CDR2 FQGNSA. V shed 6 bases and J 1 base; nucleotides not matched to a gene: 4. As DNA, the CDR3 is TGTGCCAGCAGTAGGACTAGCGGGCGGAACACCGGGGAGCTGTTTTTT. Its protein product is CASSRTSGRNTGELFF.

This clone was seen just once. The chain couples TRBV5-6 to TRBJ2-7; TRBD1 might be the D (6 bases). Trimming left V 4 bases short and J 3 bases short, with 17 bases between. Per the germline V gene, CDR1 is SGHDT and CDR2 is YYEEEE. The length of the CDR3 is 15 residues. The CDR3 nucleotides read TGTGCCAGCAGCCCCGGACAGCGGTCTAACTACGAGCAGTACTTC. It specifies CASSPGQRSNYEQYF.

The sample holds one count of this clone. The chain combines TRBV28 with TRBJ2-7; the D gene could be TRBD1 or TRBD2 (7 bases each). The CDR3 has 14 amino acids. Deletions cut 6 bases from V and 7 bases from J, with 19 bases between. Germline values: CDR1 MDHEN, CDR2 SYDVKM. CDR3: CASSAVRGGSEQYF. As DNA, the CDR3 is TGTGCCAGCAGCGCCGTCAGGGGGGGGAGTGAGCAGTACTTC. The variable domain in full, with the rest retrieved from reference TRBV28 and TRBJ2-7, is DVKVTQSSRYLVKRTGEKVFLECVQDMDHENMFWYRQDPGLGLRLIYFSYDVKMKEKGDIPEGYSVSREKKERFSLILESASTNQTSMYLCASSAVRGGSEQYFGPGTRLTVT.

V gene TRBV11-3 combines with J gene TRBJ2-1; a possible D gene is TRBD1 (5 bases). The CDR3 has 14 residues. V was shortened by 5 bases and J by 7 bases, with 15 bases between the two germline ends. The germline V gene encodes CDR1 SGHNT and CDR2 YENEEA. The CDR3 sequence is CASSQGIAGNEQFF. DNA of the CDR3: TGTGCCAGCAGCCAGGGAATAGCAGGGAATGAGCAGTTCTTC.

The rearrangement links TRBV28 to TRBJ2-3; a weak D match, TRBD2 (5 bases). CDR1 and CDR2 from the germline V gene are MDHEN and SYDVKM. This CDR3 region has 15 residues. Between the trimmed V and J ends, which lost 10 bases and 5 bases, there was a span of 22 bases. The CDR3 DNA follows: TGTGCCACCTCCTATTCGGGATACGAGAGAGATACGCAGTATTTT. It encodes CATSYSGYERDTQYF.

CDR3: CASSVGGLAGTHQETQYF. As DNA, the CDR3 is TGTGCCAGCAGCGTAGGGGGACTAGCGGGGACCCACCAAGAGACCCAGTACTTC. V usage is TRBV9 and J usage is TRBJ2-5, with 13 bases matching TRBD2. CDR3 size: 18 residues. The germline CDR1 and CDR2 sequences are SGDLS and YYNGEE. The J segment lost 0 bases and the V segment lost 0 bases, leaving 5 bases of the junction unmatched.

The chain has TRBV18 and TRBJ1-4; no firm D call. V lost 2 bases, J lost 2 bases, and 6 bases lay in between. The CDR3 is 14 amino acids. The germline gives CDR1 KGHSH, CDR2 LQKENI. The CDR3: CASSPYSTNEKLFF. CDR3 nucleotides: TGTGCCAGCTCACCATACTCCACTAATGAAAAACTGTTTTTT.

There are a few counts of this clone. The chain couples TRBV5-1 to TRBJ1-2; possible D gene TRBD1, 6 bases. CDR1 and CDR2 (germline): SGHRS, YFSETQ. The V and J ends lost 0 bases and 1 base respectively, with 10 bases between them. This CDR3 is built from 15 residues. In DNA form, the CDR3 reads TGCGCCAGCAGCTTGGCTGGGACATTTAACTATGGCTACACCTTC. Translating it yields CASSLAGTFNYGYTF.

The rearrangement joins TRBV6-1 to TRBJ2-3; 7 nucleotides align to TRBD1. The CDR3 has 16 amino acids. The junction had 13 bases not matched to a gene; V was cut back by 4 bases and J by 6 bases. The germline V gene has CDR1 MNHNS and CDR2 SASEGT. CDR3 sequence (DNA): TGTGCCAGCAGTGGAAGACAGGGAGCAGTTCGGGATACGCAGTATTTT. Its translation: CASSGRQGAVRDTQYF.

The chain couples TRBV15 to TRBJ1-1; D perhaps matches TRBD1 (6 bases). The CDR3 is 17 amino acids. V gave up 0 bases and J gave up 6 bases, with 20 bases separating them. Germline V gene data show CDR1 as LNHNV and CDR2 as YYDKDF (reference sequence). The CDR3 DNA sequence: TGTGCCACCAGCAGAGATTGGAGGGGGGCCAAGGAGTCTGAAGCTTTCTTT. Its translation: CATSRDWRGAKESEAFF.

This clone was seen only a few times. This rearrangement joins TRBV19 to TRBJ2-2; maybe TRBD1 (5 bases). V shed 3 bases and J shed 3 bases, with 14 bases lying between them. The CDR3 contains 16 residues. Germline values: CDR1 LNHDA, CDR2 SQIVND (reference sequence). For the CDR3, the DNA is TGTGCCAGTAGTATTAGTCAGGGTTTTGACACCGGGGAGCTGTTTTTT. Amino acid sequence: CASSISQGFDTGELFF.

The chain employs TRBV15 and TRBJ1-1; D is unclear. Trimming took 0 bases from V and 6 from J, leaving 14 bases between them. Germline V gives CDR1 LNHNV, CDR2 YYDKDF (reference sequence). This CDR3 comprises 15 residues. The CDR3 sequence is CATSRERPMASEAFF. In nucleotides, the CDR3 is TGTGCCACCAGCAGAGAACGGCCAATGGCTTCTGAAGCTTTCTTT.

J is TRBJ2-1 and V is TRBV18, with a weak D call TRBD1 (7 bases). The V gene lost 6 bases and the J gene lost 6 bases, with 18 bases spanning the gap. This CDR3 is built from 15 residues. Germline V lookup: CDR1 KGHSH, CDR2 LQKENI. The CDR3 sequence is CASSPAGQLGNEQFF. Here the CDR3 DNA reads TGTGCCAGCTCCCCGGCGGGACAGCTGGGCAATGAGCAGTTCTTC.